This T cell receptor (beta chain) comes out of a study of blood T cells in healthy people across ages. Trimming stripped 6 bases from V and 5 bases from J, with 22 bases between. Germline CDR1 is SGHAT and CDR2 is FQNNGV. CDR3 length equals 16 residues. For the second PCR, which ran for 7 to 11 cycles, a sample-barcoded 5' primer and a J-beta primer mix were used. Each CDR3 protein gets one entry after TCRdb re-called the 5' RACE reads with MiXCR. The sample contains 550,000 to 650,000 distinct CDR3 sequences, about 28% of which appear only once. This same sample was also part of a study on T cells of mothers and their children.

Sequenced material: blood. The receptor was derived from a boy under 10 years old in good health. This chain links TRBV11-2 with TRBJ2-5; no clear D gene. The CDR3: CASSEPGLKSWETQYF. CDR3 DNA: TGTGCCAGCAGTGAACCGGGCCTCAAAAGTTGGGAGACCCAGTACTTC.